This TCR beta chain was observed in a study of shared clonotypes between healthy human individuals. General observations from the study: Shared clonotypes across all four donors exceeded non-shared ones in generation probability.

Germline V gene data show CDR1 as MNHNS and CDR2 as SASEGT. The CDR3 loop spans 14 amino acids. Losses at the gene ends were 3 bases for V and 1 base for J; bases not matched to a gene: 1. Regarding this clone: Its antigen remains unidentified.

The material for each subset, its genomic DNA, was split evenly across several immunoSEQ plates. Per the study methods: Filtering was not the same, since immunoSEQ gave junction-only sequences without quality scores. Generated by immunoSEQ multiplex PCR, the TCRdb table keeps only in-frame clones and is missing some. V and J calls and clone size are copied from that table; D and trimming were computed from the DNA. The sample lists roughly 2,300,000 clones, under 95% occurring once. The genes are TRBV6-1 and TRBJ1-2; 8 bases map to TRBD1. Sequenced sample: naive CD4+ T cells from PBMCs. Subset described: CD45RA+ positively selected. This receptor was taken from a man in his late teens or twenties in good health. Some clones in this sample may be carry-over from other donors' samples. CDR3 in DNA: TGTGCCAGCAGTGATACAGGGGGTAACTATGGCTACACCTTC. It translates to CASSDTGGNYGYTF.